The 17 T cell receptor beta chains presented below share a single source sample, sequenced in a study of blood T cells in healthy people across ages. Combining a sample-barcoded 5' primer with a J-beta primer mix, a second PCR ran for about 7 to 11 cycles. TCRdb itself ran the 5' RACE reads through MiXCR, one entry per CDR3 protein. The data show 550,000 to 700,000 distinct CDR3 sequences, approximately 25% seen once. Sequenced: blood. Every receptor here comes from a woman aged 65 to 85 in good health.

This clonotype was seen a handful of times. The chain employs TRBV12-3 or TRBV12-4 and TRBJ2-7, with D possibly called TRBD1 or TRBD2 (5 bases each). V was trimmed by 0 bases and J by 1 base, leaving 13 bases between them. The CDR3 spans 16 residues. DNA for the CDR3: TGTGCCAGCAGTTTAGCGCCTGGGGGAATATCCTACGAGCAGTACTTC. It yields the protein CASSLAPGGISYEQYF.

The rearrangement uses TRBV7-2 and TRBJ2-2, with 8 bases that match TRBD1. V lost 5 bases to trimming and J lost 6 bases; unmatched junction nucleotides: 8. Looked up from germline, CDR1 is SGHTA and CDR2 is FQGNSA. The CDR3 consists of 15 residues. As DNA, the CDR3 is TGTGCCAGCAGCCAATACCAGGGGGCGGCCGGGGAGCTGTTTTTT. This gives the protein CASSQYQGAAGELFF.

This sequence joins TRBV29-1 and TRBJ2-3; D may be TRBD1 (5 bases). The CDR3 extends over 12 amino acids. Germline V gene sequence: CDR1 SQVTM, CDR2 ANQGSEA. Trimming took 5 bases from V and 3 from J, leaving 9 bases between them. CDR3 residues: CSVPTETDTQYF. The CDR3 DNA follows: TGCAGCGTTCCGACAGAAACAGATACGCAGTATTTT.

This clonotype has more than one count but fewer than ten. The chain is built from TRBV5-1 and TRBJ2-5; D may correspond to TRBD1 or TRBD2 (6 bases each). The last part of the DNA fits TRBJ2-1 better; the J call may be wrong. From germline, CDR1 is SGHRS and CDR2 YFSETQ. CDR3 length equals 15 residues. The CDR3 here is CASSLGGAFGNEQFF. The CDR3 DNA sequence: TGCGCCAGCAGCTTGGGGGGGGCGTTCGGCAATGAGCAGTTCTTC.

This clonotype was recorded at least ten times. V is TRBV3-1 and J is TRBJ1-6, with D unclear. Germline-derived CDR1 and CDR2 are LGHDT and YNNKEL (reference sequence). This CDR3 has 13 residues. V lost 4 bases, J lost 7 bases, and 8 bases lay in between. The CDR3 region is CASSPLGNSPLHF. CDR3 DNA sequence: TGTGCCAGCAGCCCTCTGGGGAATTCACCCCTCCACTTT.

The V gene is TRBV4-3, the J gene TRBJ2-5; the D gene is possibly TRBD2 (6 bases). TRBJ2-7 matches the DNA end more closely, so the J call is doubtful. CDR1 and CDR2 from the germline V gene are LGHNA and YSLEER. This CDR3 has 15 amino acids. CDR3 coding DNA: TGCGCCAGCAGCCAAGGCGGGGAAGGGTCCTACGAGCAGTACTTC. Protein sequence: CASSQGGEGSYEQYF.

The V and J genes are TRBV27 and TRBJ2-1; D is undetermined. The CDR3 loop spans 15 amino acids. The germline V and J ends were trimmed by 8 bases and 8 bases, with 22 bases remaining between them. Germline V gene lookup returns CDR1 MNHEY and CDR2 SMNVEV (reference sequence). The CDR3 DNA reads as TGTGCCAGCCAGAGGTCACCCGTGGTTTCCTATGAGCAGTTCTTC. It specifies CASQRSPVVSYEQFF.

This clonotype was counted only a few times. The chain couples TRBV4-3 to TRBJ1-6; D is perhaps TRBD1 (5 bases). CDR3 size: 19 residues. Germline-derived CDR1 and CDR2 are LGHNA and YSLEER. Trimming left V 0 bases short and J 9 bases short, with 24 bases between. The CDR3 DNA sequence: TGCGCCAGCAGCCAAGATGCGGGAGTTGGGGCCAGCGATGGTTCACCCCTCCACTTT. Translation: CASSQDAGVGASDGSPLHF.

V usage is TRBV2 and J usage is TRBJ1-1, with no clear D. Germline CDR1 is SNHLY and CDR2 is FYNNEI. The CDR3 is made up of 13 amino acids. V dropped 3 bases and J dropped 5 bases, with 10 bases sitting between them. The CDR3 DNA reads TGTGCCAGCAGTGACGATGCGGGGACTGAAGCTTTCTTT. It yields the protein CASSDDAGTEAFF.

A few counts support this clonotype. V gene TRBV7-9 combines with J gene TRBJ2-7; D unclear. The CDR3 has 13 residues. Trimming took off 2 bases at V and 6 bases at J, with 11 bases between the two ends. The germline V gene encodes CDR1 SEHNR and CDR2 FQNEAQ (reference sequence). The chain's CDR3 is CASSLPSAREQYF. The CDR3 DNA reads as TGTGCCAGCAGCTTACCTAGTGCTCGCGAGCAGTACTTC.

The chain uses TRBV12-3 or TRBV12-4 and TRBJ1-2, with 7 bases that match TRBD1. The CDR3 contains 13 residues. V lost 6 bases, J lost 8 bases, and 9 bases stayed unmatched. CDR3 coding DNA: TGTGCCAGCAGCAACCTCGGACAGGAAGGCTACACCTTC. Amino acid sequence: CASSNLGQEGYTF.

V usage is TRBV2 and J usage is TRBJ1-2; D call uncertain. Germline V lookup: CDR1 SNHLY, CDR2 FYNNEI. V lost 1 base to trimming and J lost 3 bases, with 15 bases between them. The CDR3 consists of 16 residues. The CDR3 region is CASSEGAPRRDYGYTF. The CDR3 nucleotides read TGTGCCAGCAGTGAAGGGGCCCCCAGACGGGACTATGGCTACACCTTC.

This clonotype was seen a handful of times. The chain links TRBV10-3 to TRBJ2-3; 10 bases are a match to TRBD1. The junction had 10 bases not matched to a gene; V was cut back by 10 bases and J by 3 bases. CDR1 ENHRY and CDR2 SYGVKD come from the germline V gene. The CDR3 totals 15 residues. In DNA form, the CDR3 reads TGTGCCACCGAAACCGGGACAGGGGTGACAGATACGCAGTATTTT. Translation: CATETGTGVTDTQYF.

Only a few counts were recorded for this clonotype. This chain connects TRBV4-2 to TRBJ2-7; the D gene is possibly TRBD2 (5 bases). Deletions cut 3 bases from V and 3 bases from J, with 12 bases between. In germline, CDR1 is LGHNA, CDR2 YNFKEQ. The CDR3 runs to 14 residues. CDR3: CASSQGRGRYEQYF. In DNA form, the CDR3 reads TGTGCCAGCAGCCAGGGCCGGGGTCGCTACGAGCAGTACTTC.

This clonotype has a handful of counts. The chain couples TRBV7-2 to TRBJ1-1, with D possibly TRBD1 on 6 matching bases. Germline CDR1 and CDR2: SGHTA and FQGNSA. CDR3 length equals 17 residues. V was shortened by 1 base and J by 0 bases, with 15 bases between the two germline ends. The CDR3 DNA follows: TGTGCCAGCAGCTTAGGCCCAATAGGACAGATGAACACTGAAGCTTTCTTT. Translation gives CASSLGPIGQMNTEAFF.

V gene TRBV7-2 combines with J gene TRBJ1-1; D unclear. Germline loops: CDR1 SGHTA, CDR2 FQGNSA. V lost 4 bases and J 8 bases, leaving 14 bases between the germline ends. This CDR3 contains 13 residues. CDR3 nucleotides: TGTGCCAGCAGCTCCAGGAGCGCCCGAGAAGCTTTCTTT. Residues: CASSSRSAREAFF. The full variable domain, completed using reference TRBV7-2 and TRBJ1-1, is GAGVSQSPSNKVTEKGKDVELRCDPISGHTALYWYRQSLGQGLEFLIYFQGNSAPDKSGLPSDRFSAERTGGSVSTLTIQRTQQEDSAVYLCASSSRSAREAFFGQGTRLTVV.

The rearrangement links TRBV7-9 to TRBJ2-7, with 13 bases fitting TRBD2. Germline V gene sequence: CDR1 SEHNR, CDR2 FQNEAQ (reference sequence). CDR3 length equals 16 residues. J gave up 3 bases and V 5 bases, and 7 bases lay outside the gene matches. The CDR3 is CASSQTGLAGIYEQYF. In DNA, the CDR3 is TGTGCCAGCAGCCAGACGGGACTAGCGGGAATCTACGAGCAGTACTTC.